Shown below are 9 T cell receptor beta chains from a single sample sequenced in a study of blood T cell repertoires in COVID-19 (dated by TCRdb to about 2020). Library creation used the immunoSEQ multiplex PCR assay. Here the immuneACCESS table is served through TCRdb, limited to in-frame sequences with V and J called. Missing clones are a known gap in these copies; in checked studies unresolved V genes cover under half, and the rest lacks a known reason. The sample includes about 240,000 clones, with roughly four fifths observed a single time. The top ten constitute around 9.6% of the sample. The sample was peripheral blood. The receptors originated from a woman of 80 years or more with acute or convalescent COVID-19.

The rearrangement joins TRBV9 to TRBJ2-1; D is uncertain. CDR3 length: 13 residues. Germline lookup yields CDR1 SGDLS and CDR2 YYNGEE. V was pared by 0 bases and J by 4 bases, with 5 bases between. CDR3 coding DNA: TGTGCCAGCAGCGTAGCCCTTTACAATGAGCAGTTCTTC. Residues: CASSVALYNEQFF.

The rearrangement uses TRBV6-5 and TRBJ1-4; D is unresolved. CDR1 is MNHEY and CDR2 is SVGAGI in the germline V gene. V was clipped by 5 bases and J by 5 bases, with 12 bases between them. The CDR3 extends over 14 amino acids. CDR3 DNA sequence: TGTGCCAGCAGTACGACGGGAACGAATGAAAAACTGTTTTTT. This encodes CASSTTGTNEKLFF.

Written as DNA, the CDR3 is TGTGCCAGCAGTTCTACAGGGGATGAGCAGTTCTTC. This translates into CASSSTGDEQFF. This sequence joins TRBV27 and TRBJ2-1, with 7 bases matching TRBD1. CDR1 is MNHEY, CDR2 SMNVEV, per germline (reference sequence). V gave up 4 bases and J gave up 8 bases; unmatched junction bases: 2. The CDR3 consists of 12 residues.

Written as DNA, the CDR3 is TGTGCCAGCAGCCGATCCTCCACTAGCGGGGGGCCTTTTTACGAGCAGTACTTC. Its protein product is CASSRSSTSGGPFYEQYF. The chain is built from TRBV27 and TRBJ2-7; 12 nucleotides line up with TRBD2. The V segment lost 6 bases and the J segment 4 bases; nucleotides outside the gene matches: 16. Germline CDR1 and CDR2: MNHEY and SMNVEV (reference sequence). CDR3 size: 18 residues.

In its sample, this clone was seen once. V and J are TRBV14 and TRBJ1-2; a possible D gene is TRBD1 (6 bases). The CDR3 loop spans 15 amino acids. Germline assignment: CDR1 SGHDN and CDR2 FVKESK. V lost 8 bases and J 4 bases, leaving 20 bases between the germline ends. The CDR3 DNA reads TGTGCCAGCGGACCTCGTTGGGGGGGCAGCTATGGCTACACCTTC. Its protein is CASGPRWGGSYGYTF.

This chain links TRBV5-1 with TRBJ1-1, with TRBD1 matching over 9 bases. The germline CDR1 and CDR2 sequences are SGHRS and YFSETQ. The CDR3 contains 16 residues. V dropped 2 bases and J dropped 3; count of bases not matched to a gene: 8. CDR3 nucleotides: TGCGCCAGCAGCTTCTTGACAGGGGGGAAGTACACTGAAGCTTTCTTT. Encoded protein: CASSFLTGGKYTEAFF.

This clone is a singleton in its sample. The J gene is TRBJ2-3, the V gene TRBV9; D gene ambiguous. The CDR3 spans 14 residues. CDR1 and CDR2 from the germline V gene are SGDLS and YYNGEE. Trimming pared 3 bases from V and 4 bases from J, leaving 12 bases between. Here the CDR3 DNA reads TGTGCCAGCAGCGGGCCAGACACGGCAGATACGCAGTATTTT. This codes for CASSGPDTADTQYF.

The genes are TRBV7-9 and TRBJ2-1; TRBD2 agrees at 11 bases. The J segment lost 5 bases and the V segment lost 1 base, leaving 7 bases of the junction unmatched. CDR1 is SEHNR and CDR2 is FQNEAQ in the germline V gene (reference sequence). The CDR3 covers 17 residues. The chain's CDR3 is CASSLGASSGGNNEQFF. CDR3 in DNA: TGTGCCAGCAGCTTAGGGGCCTCTAGCGGGGGGAACAATGAGCAGTTCTTC.

The J gene is TRBJ2-7, the V gene TRBV28, with 9 nucleotides matching TRBD1. This CDR3 region has 15 residues. Germline-derived CDR1 and CDR2 are MDHEN and SYDVKM. With V trimmed by 1 base and J by 7 bases, 8 bases remained unmatched. CDR3: CASSLSSQGAREQYF. CDR3 in DNA: TGTGCCAGCAGTTTATCGTCACAGGGGGCGCGGGAGCAGTACTTC.